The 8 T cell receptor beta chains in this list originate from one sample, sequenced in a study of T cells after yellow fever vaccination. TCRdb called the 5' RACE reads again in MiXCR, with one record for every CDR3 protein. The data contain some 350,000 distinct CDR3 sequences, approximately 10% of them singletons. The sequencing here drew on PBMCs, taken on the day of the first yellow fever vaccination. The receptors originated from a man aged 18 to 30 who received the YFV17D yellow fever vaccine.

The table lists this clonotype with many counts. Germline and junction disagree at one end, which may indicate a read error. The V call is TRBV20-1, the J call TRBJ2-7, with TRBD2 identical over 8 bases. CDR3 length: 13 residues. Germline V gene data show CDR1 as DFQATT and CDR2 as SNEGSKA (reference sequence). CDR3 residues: CSASRGGWSEQYF. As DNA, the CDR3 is TGCAGCGCTAGCCGCGGGGGGTGGAGCGAGCAGTACTTC.

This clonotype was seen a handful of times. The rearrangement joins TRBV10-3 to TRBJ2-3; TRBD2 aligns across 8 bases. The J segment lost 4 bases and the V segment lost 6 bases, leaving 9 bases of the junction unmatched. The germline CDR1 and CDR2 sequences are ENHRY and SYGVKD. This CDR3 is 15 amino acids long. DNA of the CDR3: TGTGCCATCAGGTCGACTAGCGAGTCGGCAGATACGCAGTATTTT. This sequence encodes CAIRSTSESADTQYF.

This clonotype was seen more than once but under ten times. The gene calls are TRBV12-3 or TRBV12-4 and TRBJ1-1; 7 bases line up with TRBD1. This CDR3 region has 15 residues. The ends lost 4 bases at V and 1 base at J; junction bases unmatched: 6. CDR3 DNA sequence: TGTGCCAGCAGTTCCACAGGGGAGGGGAACACTGAAGCTTTCTTT. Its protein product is CASSSTGEGNTEAFF.

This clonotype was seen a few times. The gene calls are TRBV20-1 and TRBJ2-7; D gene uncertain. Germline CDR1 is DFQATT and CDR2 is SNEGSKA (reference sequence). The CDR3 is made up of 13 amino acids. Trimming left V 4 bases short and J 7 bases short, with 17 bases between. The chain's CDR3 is CSAMNSPAREQYF. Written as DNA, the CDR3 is TGCAGTGCTATGAACAGCCCCGCGAGGGAGCAGTACTTC.

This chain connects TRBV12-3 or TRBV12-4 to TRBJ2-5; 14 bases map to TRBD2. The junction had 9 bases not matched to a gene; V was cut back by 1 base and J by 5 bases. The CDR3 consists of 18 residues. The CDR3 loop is CASSLGKTSGGAFETQYF. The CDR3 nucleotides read TGTGCCAGCAGTTTAGGGAAGACTAGCGGGGGGGCATTCGAGACCCAGTACTTC.

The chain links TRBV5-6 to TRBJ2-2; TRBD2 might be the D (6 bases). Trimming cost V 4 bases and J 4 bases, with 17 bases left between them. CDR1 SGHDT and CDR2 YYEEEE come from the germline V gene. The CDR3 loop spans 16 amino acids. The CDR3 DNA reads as TGTGCCAGCAGCCCGGCCGGGACTCGGAGCACCGGGGAGCTGTTTTTT. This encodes CASSPAGTRSTGELFF.

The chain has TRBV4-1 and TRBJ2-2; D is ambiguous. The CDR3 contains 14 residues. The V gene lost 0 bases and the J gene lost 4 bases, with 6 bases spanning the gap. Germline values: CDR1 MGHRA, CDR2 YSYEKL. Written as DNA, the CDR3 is TGCGCCAGCAGCCAAGAGGGAAGCACCGGGGAGCTGTTTTTT. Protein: CASSQEGSTGELFF.

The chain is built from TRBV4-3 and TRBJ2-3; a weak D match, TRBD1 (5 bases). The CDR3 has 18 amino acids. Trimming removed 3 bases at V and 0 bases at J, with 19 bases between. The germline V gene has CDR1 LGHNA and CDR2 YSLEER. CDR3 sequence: CASSHLKPGLGSTDTQYF. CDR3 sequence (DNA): TGCGCCAGCAGCCACCTCAAACCAGGGTTGGGGAGCACAGATACGCAGTATTTT.